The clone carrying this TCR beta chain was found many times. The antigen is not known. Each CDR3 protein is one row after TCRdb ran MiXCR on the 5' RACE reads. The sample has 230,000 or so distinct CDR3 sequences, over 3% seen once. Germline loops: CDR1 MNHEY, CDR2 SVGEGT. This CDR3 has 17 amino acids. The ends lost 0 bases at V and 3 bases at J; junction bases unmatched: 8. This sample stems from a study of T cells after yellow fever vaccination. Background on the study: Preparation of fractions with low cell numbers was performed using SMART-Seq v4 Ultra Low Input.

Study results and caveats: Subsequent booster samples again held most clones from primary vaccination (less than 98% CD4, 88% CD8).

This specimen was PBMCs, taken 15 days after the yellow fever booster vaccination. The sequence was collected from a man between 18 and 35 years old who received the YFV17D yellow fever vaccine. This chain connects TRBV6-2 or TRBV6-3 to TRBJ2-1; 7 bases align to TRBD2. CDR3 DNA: TGTGCCAGCAGTTACTCCCCCCCCGGGGGGATCTACAATGAGCAGTTCTTC. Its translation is CASSYSPPGGIYNEQFF.